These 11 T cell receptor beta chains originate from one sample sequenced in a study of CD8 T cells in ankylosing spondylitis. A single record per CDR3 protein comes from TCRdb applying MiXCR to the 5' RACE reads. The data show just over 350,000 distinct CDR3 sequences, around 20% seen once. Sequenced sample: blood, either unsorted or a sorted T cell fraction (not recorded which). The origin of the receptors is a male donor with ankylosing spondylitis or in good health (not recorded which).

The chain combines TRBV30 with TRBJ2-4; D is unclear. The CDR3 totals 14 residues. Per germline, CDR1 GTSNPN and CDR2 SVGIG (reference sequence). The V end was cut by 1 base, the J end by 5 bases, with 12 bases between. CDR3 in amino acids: CAWSGAESENIQYF. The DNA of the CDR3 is TGTGCCTGGAGTGGAGCCGAATCCGAAAACATTCAGTACTTC.

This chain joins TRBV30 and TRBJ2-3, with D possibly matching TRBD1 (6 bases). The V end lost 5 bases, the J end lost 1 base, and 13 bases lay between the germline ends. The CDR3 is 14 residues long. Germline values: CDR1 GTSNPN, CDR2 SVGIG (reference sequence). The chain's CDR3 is CAWHRVWGTDTQYF. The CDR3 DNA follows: TGTGCCTGGCACAGGGTCTGGGGCACAGATACGCAGTATTTT.

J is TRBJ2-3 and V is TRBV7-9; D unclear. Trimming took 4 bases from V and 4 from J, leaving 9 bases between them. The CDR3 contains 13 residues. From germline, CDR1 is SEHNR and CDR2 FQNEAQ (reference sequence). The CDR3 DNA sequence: TGTGCCAGCAGCTCCCCGTCCGCAGATACGCAGTATTTT. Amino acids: CASSSPSADTQYF.

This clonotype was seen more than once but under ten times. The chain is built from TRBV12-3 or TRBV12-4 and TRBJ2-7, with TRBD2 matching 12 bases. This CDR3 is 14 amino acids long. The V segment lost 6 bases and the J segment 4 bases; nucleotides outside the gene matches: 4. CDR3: CASSPSGGGYEQYF. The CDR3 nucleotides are TGTGCCAGCAGCCCTAGCGGGGGGGGGTACGAGCAGTACTTC.

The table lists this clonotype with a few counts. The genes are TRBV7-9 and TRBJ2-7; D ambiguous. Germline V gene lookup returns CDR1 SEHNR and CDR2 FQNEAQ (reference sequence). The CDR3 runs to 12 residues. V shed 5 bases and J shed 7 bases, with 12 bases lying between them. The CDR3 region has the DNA TGTGCCAGCAGCCCACAAACGCCGGAGCAGTACTTC. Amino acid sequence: CASSPQTPEQYF. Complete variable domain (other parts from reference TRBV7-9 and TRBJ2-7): DTGVSQNPRHKITKRGQNVTFRCDPISEHNRLYWYRQTLGQGPEFLTYFQNEAQLEKSRLLSDRFSAERPKGSFSTLEIQRTEQGDSAMYLCASSPQTPEQYFGPGTRLTVT.

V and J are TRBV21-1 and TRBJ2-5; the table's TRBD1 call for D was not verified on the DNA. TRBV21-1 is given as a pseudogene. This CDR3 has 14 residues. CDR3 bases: TGTGCCAGCCCCTGGGGAGCGCCGGGAGAGACCCAGTACTTC. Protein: CASPWGAPGETQYF.

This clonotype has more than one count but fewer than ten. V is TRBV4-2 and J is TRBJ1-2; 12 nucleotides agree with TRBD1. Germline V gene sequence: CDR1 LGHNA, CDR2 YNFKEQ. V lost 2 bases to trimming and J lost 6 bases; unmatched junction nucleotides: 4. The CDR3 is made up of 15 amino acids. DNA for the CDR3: TGTGCCAGCAGCCAAAGCGGGACAGGGGGCGATGGCTACACCTTC. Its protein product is CASSQSGTGGDGYTF.

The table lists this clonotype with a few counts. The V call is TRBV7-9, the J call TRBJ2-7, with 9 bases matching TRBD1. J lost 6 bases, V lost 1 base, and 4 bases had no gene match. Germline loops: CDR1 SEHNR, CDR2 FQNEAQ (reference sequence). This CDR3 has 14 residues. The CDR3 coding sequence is TGTGCCAGCAGCTTAGTGTCGACAGGGGGCGAGCAGTACTTC. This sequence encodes CASSLVSTGGEQYF.

CDR3 amino acids: CASSLGHQGGEQYF. The CDR3 nucleotides read TGTGCCAGCAGCTTAGGACACCAGGGAGGCGAGCAGTACTTC. The chain recombines TRBV7-9 with TRBJ2-7; TRBD2 might be the D (6 bases). Per the germline V gene, CDR1 is SEHNR and CDR2 is FQNEAQ (reference sequence). V was clipped by 1 base and J by 6 bases, with 13 bases between them. This CDR3 is built from 14 residues. Drawing the rest from reference TRBV7-9 and TRBJ2-7, the complete variable domain is DTGVSQNPRHKITKRGQNVTFRCDPISEHNRLYWYRQTLGQGPEFLTYFQNEAQLEKSRLLSDRFSAERPKGSFSTLEIQRTEQGDSAMYLCASSLGHQGGEQYFGPGTRLTVT.

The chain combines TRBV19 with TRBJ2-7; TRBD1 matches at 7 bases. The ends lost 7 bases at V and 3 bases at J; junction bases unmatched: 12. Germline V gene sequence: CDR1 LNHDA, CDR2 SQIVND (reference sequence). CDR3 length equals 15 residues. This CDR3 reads CASTLRQGPIYEQYF. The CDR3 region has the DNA TGTGCCAGTACCCTAAGACAGGGACCGATCTACGAGCAGTACTTC. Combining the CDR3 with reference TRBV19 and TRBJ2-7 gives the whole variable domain DGGITQSPKYLFRKEGQNVTLSCEQNLNHDAMYWYRQDPGQGLRLIYYSQIVNDFQKGDIAEGYSVSREKKESFPLTVTSAQKNPTAFYLCASTLRQGPIYEQYFGPGTRLTVT.

CDR3 region: CASSQGAGWETQYF. The CDR3, as DNA: TGTGCCAGCAGTCAGGGGGCAGGGTGGGAGACCCAGTACTTC. The chain joins TRBV28 to TRBJ2-5; 8 bases agree with TRBD1. With 5 bases clipped from V and 5 bases from J, the junction kept 7 bases outside the gene matches. The CDR3 covers 14 residues. From germline, CDR1 is MDHEN and CDR2 SYDVKM. Variable domain in full (rest from reference TRBV28 and TRBJ2-5): DVKVTQSSRYLVKRTGEKVFLECVQDMDHENMFWYRQDPGLGLRLIYFSYDVKMKEKGDIPEGYSVSREKKERFSLILESASTNQTSMYLCASSQGAGWETQYFGPGTRLLVL.